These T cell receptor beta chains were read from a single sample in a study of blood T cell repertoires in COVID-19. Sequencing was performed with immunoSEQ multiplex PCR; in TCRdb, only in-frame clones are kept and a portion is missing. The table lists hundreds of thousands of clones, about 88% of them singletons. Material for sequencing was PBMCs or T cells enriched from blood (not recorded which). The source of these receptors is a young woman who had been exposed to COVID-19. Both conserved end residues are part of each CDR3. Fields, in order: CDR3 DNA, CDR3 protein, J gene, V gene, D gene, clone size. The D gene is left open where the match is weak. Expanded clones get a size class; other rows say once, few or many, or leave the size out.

DNA: TGTGCCAGCAGCCCACCTCCGGGACAGTTTGACTATGGCTACACCTTC
CDR3: CASSPPPGQFDYGYTF
J: TRBJ1-2
V: TRBV5-4
D: TRBD1
size: .

DNA: TGTGCCAGCACGCGGACAGCCCAAGAGACCCAGTACTTC
CDR3: CASTRTAQETQYF
J: TRBJ2-5
V: TRBV12-3/TRBV12-4
D: .
size: once

DNA: TGTGCCAGCAGTTCGGGAGGTTTCCACGAGCAGTACTTC
CDR3: CASSSGGFHEQYF
J: TRBJ2-7
V: TRBV28
D: TRBD2
size: .

DNA: TGCGCCAGCAGCTTGGCGGGGGGAGGTTCACCCCTCCACTTT
CDR3: CASSLAGGGSPLHF
J: TRBJ1-6
V: TRBV5-1
D: .
size: .

DNA: TGCGCCAGCAGCCACCGCGGGGGGGCCGGGCGCGAGCAGTTCTTC
CDR3: CASSHRGGAGREQFF
J: TRBJ2-1
V: TRBV4-3
D: TRBD2
size: .

DNA: TGTGCCAGTACCCCTCCGGCGGCGGAGGAGCTGTTTTTT
CDR3: CASTPPAAEELFF
J: TRBJ2-2
V: TRBV19
D: .
size: .

DNA: TGTGCCAGCAGTTGGGTGATGGGGCAAGGGGGCCCTAGCACAGATACGCAGTATTTT
CDR3: CASSWVMGQGGPSTDTQYF
J: TRBJ2-3
V: TRBV28
D: TRBD1
size: .

DNA: TGTGCCAGCAGCCCAGGTGGGCAGTCCTATAGCAATCAGCCCCAGCATTTT
CDR3: CASSPGGQSYSNQPQHF
J: TRBJ1-5
V: TRBV11-2
D: .
size: .

DNA: TGTGCCAGCTCACCACGTCGGGAGAACACTGAAGCTTTCTTT
CDR3: CASSPRRENTEAFF
J: TRBJ1-1
V: TRBV18
D: .
size: .

DNA: TGCGCCAGCAGCTGGGCGATCATTCCGACTAGCCGGACAGATACGCAGTATTTT
CDR3: CASSWAIIPTSRTDTQYF
J: TRBJ2-3
V: TRBV5-1
D: TRBD2
size: once

DNA: TGTGCCAGCAGCTTAGGTTTGGCAGGGGGCTATCTTTACGAGCAGTACTTC
CDR3: CASSLGLAGGYLYEQYF
J: TRBJ2-7
V: TRBV7-9
D: TRBD1
size: .

DNA: TGTGCCAGCTCACCAGGGGGGGACGAGCAGTACTTC
CDR3: CASSPGGDEQYF
J: TRBJ2-7
V: TRBV18
D: TRBD2
size: .

DNA: TGTGCCAGCAGCGCTTGGACGGACACCTACGAGCAGTACTTC
CDR3: CASSAWTDTYEQYF
J: TRBJ2-7
V: TRBV7-2
D: .
size: once

DNA: TGTGCCAGCAGCTTAGGCCACAGGGGAGATGGGGAGCAGTACTTC
CDR3: CASSLGHRGDGEQYF
J: TRBJ2-7
V: TRBV13
D: TRBD1
size: .

DNA: TGTGCCAGCAGTTTATGGGGGCAGATTAACTATGGCTACACCTTC
CDR3: CASSLWGQINYGYTF
J: TRBJ1-2
V: TRBV28
D: .
size: .

DNA: TGCGCCAGCAGCTCACCGGGACAGGGTCGAGTTACGCAGTATTTT
CDR3: CASSSPGQGRVTQYF
J: TRBJ2-3
V: TRBV5-1
D: TRBD1
size: .

DNA: TGCGCCAGCAGCTCCGGGACAGCCGATAGCAATCAGCCCCAGCATTTT
CDR3: CASSSGTADSNQPQHF
J: TRBJ1-5
V: TRBV5-1
D: TRBD1
size: .

DNA: TGTGCCACCAGCAGAGAAGGGAGACTCTATGGCTACACCTTC
CDR3: CATSREGRLYGYTF
J: TRBJ1-2
V: TRBV15
D: .
size: .

DNA: TGCAGCGCTATGGGTAGCGGGAGGGTGGATGAGCAGTTCTTC
CDR3: CSAMGSGRVDEQFF
J: TRBJ2-1
V: TRBV29-1
D: TRBD2
size: .

DNA: TGTGCCAGCAGTGGGACTAGCGGGAGTCTCGATGAGCAGTTCTTC
CDR3: CASSGTSGSLDEQFF
J: TRBJ2-1
V: TRBV25-1
D: TRBD2
size: .

DNA: TGTGCCAGCAGCTTAACAGGGGATGGAACCGGGGAGCTGTTTTTT
CDR3: CASSLTGDGTGELFF
J: TRBJ2-2
V: TRBV7-3
D: .
size: .

DNA: TGTGCCAGCAGCGATGGACCGGGAGTCGACACCGGGGAGCTGTTTTTT
CDR3: CASSDGPGVDTGELFF
J: TRBJ2-2
V: TRBV9
D: .
size: .

DNA: TGTGCCAGCAGTCCCACTTGGTTGCGCACAGATACGCAGTATTTT
CDR3: CASSPTWLRTDTQYF
J: TRBJ2-3
V: TRBV28
D: .
size: .

DNA: TGTGCCAGCAGTTTAATTCAGGGGACAGAAAAACTGTTTTTT
CDR3: CASSLIQGTEKLFF
J: TRBJ1-4
V: TRBV28
D: .
size: .

DNA: TGTGCCAGCAATCGCAGGGAGGTAATTGTCCACGAGCAGTACTTC
CDR3: CASNRREVIVHEQYF
J: TRBJ2-7
V: TRBV6-5
D: .
size: .

DNA: TGTGCCACCAGCAGAATCAAAGCGGGAGCGGATACGCAGTATTTT
CDR3: CATSRIKAGADTQYF
J: TRBJ2-3
V: TRBV15
D: TRBD2
size: once

DNA: TGTGCCAGCAGTCCTGACAGAAACTATGGCTACACCTTC
CDR3: CASSPDRNYGYTF
J: TRBJ1-2
V: TRBV12-3/TRBV12-4
D: .
size: .

DNA: TGTGCCTGGGGAGAGACAGGACTAGTTTCACCCCTCCACTTT
CDR3: CAWGETGLVSPLHF
J: TRBJ1-6
V: TRBV30
D: .
size: few

DNA: TGTGCCAGCAGCCAATGGCTCACAGATACGCAGTATTTT
CDR3: CASSQWLTDTQYF
J: TRBJ2-3
V: TRBV14
D: .
size: .

DNA: TGTGCCAGCAGTGACGGTCACACAGGGCACCCAGATACGCAGTATTTT
CDR3: CASSDGHTGHPDTQYF
J: TRBJ2-3
V: TRBV6-4
D: .
size: .

DNA: TGTGCCAGCAGCCGCACAGGAAGCTATGGCTACACCTTC
CDR3: CASSRTGSYGYTF
J: TRBJ1-2
V: TRBV28
D: .
size: .

DNA: TGTGCCAGCAGCCTCTCGGCGACGGAGCCTAACTATGGCTACACCTTC
CDR3: CASSLSATEPNYGYTF
J: TRBJ1-2
V: TRBV9
D: .
size: .

DNA: TGTGCCAGCAGCCAGGGGACTGGGGGGTACACTGAAGCTTTCTTT
CDR3: CASSQGTGGYTEAFF
J: TRBJ1-1
V: TRBV3-1/TRBV3-2
D: .
size: .

DNA: TGTGCCAGCAGCTTTAGCGTCCTAGCGGGGGGGGTGCATGAGCAGTTCTTC
CDR3: CASSFSVLAGGVHEQFF
J: TRBJ2-1
V: TRBV7-2
D: TRBD2
size: once

DNA: TGTGCCAGCAGCTATGCGGGGTGGGACTTCACAGATACGCAGTATTTT
CDR3: CASSYAGWDFTDTQYF
J: TRBJ2-3
V: TRBV5-4
D: .
size: .

DNA: TGTGCCAGCAGTTACTCCCGGGGATTCTACGAGCAGTACTTC
CDR3: CASSYSRGFYEQYF
J: TRBJ2-7
V: TRBV6-2/TRBV6-3
D: .
size: .

DNA: TGTGCCAGCAGCCAAGAAAAGGGACTACTGGGCGAGCAGTACTTC
CDR3: CASSQEKGLLGEQYF
J: TRBJ2-7
V: TRBV3-1/TRBV3-2
D: TRBD2
size: .

DNA: TGCGCCAGCAGCCAAGTAGGGGGCCATAGCAATCAGCCCCAGCATTTT
CDR3: CASSQVGGHSNQPQHF
J: TRBJ1-5
V: TRBV4-1
D: TRBD1
size: few

DNA: TGTGCCACCAGCTACCGGGACAGGGCTCACGAGACCCAGTACTTC
CDR3: CATSYRDRAHETQYF
J: TRBJ2-5
V: TRBV24-1
D: TRBD1
size: .

DNA: TGTGCCAGTAGTATAGCCATAGGGGCTAACTATGGCTACACCTTC
CDR3: CASSIAIGANYGYTF
J: TRBJ1-2
V: TRBV19
D: .
size: .

DNA: TGCGCCAGCAGCCAACAGACTAGCGGGGGTCGCTCCTACAATGAGCAGTTCTTC
CDR3: CASSQQTSGGRSYNEQFF
J: TRBJ2-1
V: TRBV4-3
D: TRBD2
size: .

DNA: TGCAGCGTTGGGGGACAGGGGGCCAGAGGCACTGAAGCTTTCTTT
CDR3: CSVGGQGARGTEAFF
J: TRBJ1-1
V: TRBV29-1
D: TRBD1
size: .

DNA: TGTGCCAGCCAAGGTAGGACTACAAACAATGAGCAGTTCTTC
CDR3: CASQGRTTNNEQFF
J: TRBJ2-1
V: TRBV21-1
D: .
size: once

DNA: TGTGCCAGCAGTCTCGGGACAGTGATTTCACCCCTCCACTTT
CDR3: CASSLGTVISPLHF
J: TRBJ1-6
V: TRBV7-9
D: TRBD1
size: .

DNA: TGCAGCGGCGGGGACAGCCCCTACGAGCAGTACTTC
CDR3: CSGGDSPYEQYF
J: TRBJ2-7
V: TRBV29-1
D: .
size: .

DNA: TGTGCCAGCAGTCATGCGGGACTAGCGGGAGCTAGCACAGATACGCAGTATTTT
CDR3: CASSHAGLAGASTDTQYF
J: TRBJ2-3
V: TRBV28
D: TRBD2
size: .

DNA: TGTGCCAGCGGAACAGACCCGGTGGGTCAGCCCCAGCATTTT
CDR3: CASGTDPVGQPQHF
J: TRBJ1-5
V: TRBV5-4
D: .
size: .

DNA: TGTGCCAGCAGCGTAGGAGGTATCAATCAGCCCCAGCATTTT
CDR3: CASSVGGINQPQHF
J: TRBJ1-5
V: TRBV9
D: .
size: .

DNA: TGTGCCAGCACAATGGGCTTAGGCAAGAATGAGCAGTTCTTC
CDR3: CASTMGLGKNEQFF
J: TRBJ2-1
V: TRBV9
D: .
size: .

DNA: TGTGCCAGTACCCAAACAGGGGGCTATTACAATGAGCAGTTCTTC
CDR3: CASTQTGGYYNEQFF
J: TRBJ2-1
V: TRBV19
D: TRBD1
size: .

DNA: TGTGCCAGCAGCTTAATCGGCAGGTCCTACGAGCAGTACTTC
CDR3: CASSLIGRSYEQYF
J: TRBJ2-7
V: TRBV11-2
D: .
size: .

DNA: TGTGCCAGCAGTGATGACGGGAGAAGCAATGAGCAGTTCTTC
CDR3: CASSDDGRSNEQFF
J: TRBJ2-1
V: TRBV2
D: .
size: .

DNA: TGTGCCAGCTCACCACCGCGGACAGGCCAGTTGAACACTGAAGCTTTCTTT
CDR3: CASSPPRTGQLNTEAFF
J: TRBJ1-1
V: TRBV18
D: TRBD1
size: .

DNA: TGTGCCAGCAGTACCCCAGGGGAAGCAAGCACCGGGGAGCTGTTTTTT
CDR3: CASSTPGEASTGELFF
J: TRBJ2-2
V: TRBV28
D: .
size: once

DNA: TGTGCCAGTAGTATACTACCTACTAATGAGCAGTTCTTC
CDR3: CASSILPTNEQFF
J: TRBJ2-1
V: TRBV19
D: .
size: .

DNA: TGCGCCAGCAGCCAACCGAGCGGGAGCTCCTACGAGCAGTACTTC
CDR3: CASSQPSGSSYEQYF
J: TRBJ2-7
V: TRBV4-1
D: TRBD2
size: .